Given below is one T cell receptor (beta chain) in context. What it binds is not known. The length of the CDR3 is 15 residues. Germline V gene sequence: CDR1 GTSNPN, CDR2 SVGIG (reference sequence). Germline trimming cut 0 bases from V and 5 bases from J; bases unmatched to any gene: 6. Profiled with immunoSEQ multiplex PCR; TCRdb holds only in-frame clones, not every one. The sample carries 120,000 to 150,000 clones, under 95% recorded once. The data belong to a study of T cell responses to AZD1222 COVID-19 vaccine. Findings and limits, study-wide: Only 6 or 7 AZD1222 recipients tested seropositive at baseline. No repertoire was sampled before or during the peak T cell response, only after it. Researchers report vaccine-associated CD4 TCRs spanning spike, with dominance at 160-218 and 743-854.

The sequence derives from an adult in good health. This chain uses TRBV30 with TRBJ1-5; 8 positions match TRBD1. This specimen consisted of peripheral blood, obtained on day 0 of AZD1222 vaccination. The CDR3: CAWSVRAGGYQPQHF. The CDR3 DNA follows: TGTGCCTGGAGTGTACGAGCAGGGGGCTATCAGCCCCAGCATTTT.